This entry describes one T cell receptor (beta chain). Clones were read by immunoSEQ multiplex PCR, and TCRdb kept only the in-frame ones, dropping some. The sample holds 90,000 to 130,000 clones, over 85% seen once. CDR3 length: 14 residues. The V and J ends lost 6 bases and 2 bases respectively, with 13 bases between them. Germline values: CDR1 MNHNS, CDR2 SASEGT. This specimen belongs to a study of T cell responses to AZD1222 COVID-19 vaccine. The source is an adult who received the AZD1222 COVID-19 vaccine. The source material was peripheral blood, sampled 28 days after the second AZD1222 dose. The chain employs TRBV6-1 and TRBJ1-2; a possible D gene is TRBD1 (6 bases). The CDR3 DNA is TGTGCCAGCAGCCCGGGACAAACCAACTATGGCTACACCTTC. Its translation: CASSPGQTNYGYTF.